The T cell receptor (beta chain) under discussion was sequenced for a study of CD8 T cells in ankylosing spondylitis. Findings and limits, study-wide: A TCR beta motif of under 10 highly homologous variants appeared characteristic of ankylosing spondylitis blood. The study looked at matched synovial fluid samples from ankylosing spondylitis patients. Disease-linked clones were reported to be significantly enriched there.

A single record per CDR3 protein comes from TCRdb applying MiXCR to the 5' RACE reads. The table shows tens of thousands of distinct CDR3 sequences, with just under 4% occurring only once. There are a few counts of this clonotype. What it binds is not known. This sequence originates from a female donor with ankylosing spondylitis or in good health (not recorded which). The sequenced sample was blood, either unsorted or a sorted T cell fraction (not recorded which).

The CDR3 is CASSSRTSGVQDTQYF. DNA for the CDR3: TGTGCCAGCAGCTCCCGGACTAGCGGAGTCCAAGATACGCAGTATTTT. The V call is TRBV9, the J call TRBJ2-3, with 10 nucleotides matching TRBD2. V was pared by 4 bases and J by 5 bases, with 10 bases of the junction left unmatched. The CDR3 extends over 16 amino acids. Germline lookup yields CDR1 SGDLS and CDR2 YYNGEE.